This T cell receptor beta chain appears in the sequencing data of a study of T cell responses to AZD1222 COVID-19 vaccine (dated by TCRdb to the early 2020s). In terms of the full investigation: TCR sequencing covered 233 trial participants: around 210 given two doses of AZD1222 and approximately 26 given two doses of MenACWY control vaccine. Enrollment into the trials was organized by age into subgroups of 18-55, 56-69 and 70-plus years, and those subgroups contained about 160, 30 and 59 TCR-sequenced participants, respectively. Paper-wide results and their limitations: Most participants were white British and females outnumbered males, and the authors suggested that clonal diversity may have been underestimated. The 56-69-year group was small, and its depth increase did not reach significance, likely because of low power. The whole spike protein was spanned by vaccine-associated CD4 TCRs, and dominant responses were seen in regions 160-218 and 743-854. Epitopes outside the regions mutated in the B.1.351 and B.1.1.7 variants were reportedly recognized by nearly half of the unique spike-specific TCRs. Only a handful of AZD1222 recipients were SARS-CoV-2 seropositive at baseline, limiting conclusions about previously exposed vaccinees. Because no day 14 peak-response samples were available, repertoires were characterized only after the peak T cell response. Spike-specific TCR breadth and depth rose significantly after two AZD1222 doses compared with day 0 and with MenACWY recipients.

Looking up the germline V gene yields CDR1 SNHLY and CDR2 FYNNEI. Unmatched junction bases come to 13, with V trimmed by 2 bases and J by 10 bases. The CDR3 covers 15 residues, taking in both the cysteine and the phenylalanine. Only the CDR3 portion is preserved as DNA: 45 bases, with reading frame beginning at the first base. Read against the paper, the sample's time point label means: about 28 days (+/-7) after the second vaccine dose. AZD1222 recipients with second doses at about 4 weeks or about 12 weeks were pooled, because spike-specific TCR depth and breadth did not differ between schedules. The vaccinee samples were drawn from two UK trials, COV001 and COV002, one of which was a single-blind randomized controlled phase 2/3 trial testing AZD1222 (ChAdOx1 nCoV-19) in healthy adults. For TCRbeta chain sequencing, PBMC samples were collected from trial participants at day 0 and at day 28 after the second dose.

The CDR3 regions of human TCRbeta chains were subjected to immunosequencing. On the study's bioinformatics: TCRs in the repertoires were matched against a reference library of SARS-CoV-2-specific TCRs that had been generated with the MIRA antigen-specificity platform. Breadth meant the fraction of unique TCRs that were SARS-CoV-2-associated, whereas depth meant the fraction of total T cells that were SARS-CoV-2-associated. Using the MIRA data, every spike-specific TCR was mapped to the spike region that the TCR reacted to and assigned to either a CD4 or a CD8 class. Log10-transformed breadth and depth values were compared by one-way ANOVA with Sidak's multiple comparisons tests. The source is immuneACCESS, and TCRdb retained only in-frame sequences with V and J called. Part of the clones is not carried over; for the studies checked, unresolved V genes explain less than half of this, and the remainder is unexplained. The V and J calls and clone size are taken from that table; D and trimming were inferred from the DNA. This sample has about 75,000 clones in its table, and roughly 84% of those were observed once. The ten top clones hold more than 15% of the sample.

Comments on this clone: Its binding antigen is unknown. Base-call qualities are not available, and no considerably larger clone is one nucleotide away.

Here the chain combines TRBV2 and TRBJ1-1, and TRBD1 aligns with 7 junction nucleotides. This clonotype was obtained from an adult who received the AZD1222 COVID-19 vaccine. The sequencing used peripheral blood, collected 28 days after the second AZD1222 dose. The DNA is TGTGCCAGCAGTGAACCGACAGGGTTAACGGTGATAGCTTTCTTT. Translated, it gives CASSEPTGLTVIAFF. The entire variable domain, with the stretches around the CDR3 drawn from the reference TRBV2 and TRBJ1-1 proteins, is EPEVTQTPSHQVTQMGQEVILRCVPISNHLYFYWYRQILGQKVEFLVSFYNNEISEKSEIFDDQFSVERPDGSNFTLKIRSTKLEDSAMYFCASSEPTGLTVIAFFGQGTRLTVV.